The present TCR beta chain was sequenced within a study of identical twins. Study outcomes and limitations: Fewer insertions were carried by abundant cord blood beta clonotypes, but none was seen in memory repertoires.

A universal primer binding site was introduced by template switching. The final cDNA contained unique molecular identifiers. One entry per CDR3 protein, called by TCRdb with MiXCR from the 5' RACE reads. The sample yields some 1,700,000 distinct CDR3 sequences, under 35% seen once. Concerning this clonotype itself: Its target is unknown.

Healthy Caucasians alone served as donors. This sequence originates from a newborn girl in good health. Specimen: cord blood.

CDR3 protein: CASSQAGRAEAFF. CDR3 bases: TGTGCCAGCAGCCAAGCAGGCCGTGCCGAAGCTTTCTTT. This chain uses TRBV14 with TRBJ1-1; D gene ambiguous. The CDR3 sequence is 13 residues long. Germline V gives CDR1 SGHDN, CDR2 FVKESK. The ends were cut back, 1 base at V and 8 bases at J, with 11 bases in the middle.